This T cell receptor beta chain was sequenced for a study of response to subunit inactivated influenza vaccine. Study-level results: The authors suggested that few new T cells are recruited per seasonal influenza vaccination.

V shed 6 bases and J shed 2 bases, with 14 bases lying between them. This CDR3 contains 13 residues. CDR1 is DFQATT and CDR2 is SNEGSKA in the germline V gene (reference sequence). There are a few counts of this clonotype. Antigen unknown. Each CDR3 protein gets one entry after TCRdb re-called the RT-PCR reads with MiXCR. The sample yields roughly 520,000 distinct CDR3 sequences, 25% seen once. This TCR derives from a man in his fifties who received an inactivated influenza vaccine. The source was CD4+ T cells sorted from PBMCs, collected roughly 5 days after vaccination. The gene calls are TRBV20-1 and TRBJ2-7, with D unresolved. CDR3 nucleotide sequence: TGCAGTGCCGACCTCAGGCAGACCTACGAGCAGTACTTC. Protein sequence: CSADLRQTYEQYF.